These 28 T cell receptor beta chains share one sample of origin, sequenced in a study of T cell responses to AZD1222 COVID-19 vaccine. Assay used: immunoSEQ multiplex PCR; TCRdb lists only in-frame clones, some missing. The repertoire consists of under 150,000 clones, with approximately 90% occurring once and the leading ten covering approximately 6%. The starting material was peripheral blood, obtained on day 0 of AZD1222 vaccination. The receptors derive from an adult in good health.

This chain links TRBV11-2 with TRBJ1-4, with 7 bases that match TRBD1. The CDR3 has 19 amino acids. The V and J ends lost 1 base and 0 bases, in that order; junction bases with no gene match: 11. Germline values: CDR1 SGHAT, CDR2 FQNNGV. CDR3 in amino acids: CASSLGDRITTPTNEKLFF. The CDR3, as DNA: TGTGCCAGCAGCTTAGGGGACAGAATCACTACACCAACTAATGAAAAACTGTTTTTT.

The chain combines TRBV10-3 with TRBJ2-2, with a possible D match to TRBD1 (5 bases). V gave up 8 bases and J gave up 6 bases, with 19 bases separating them. This CDR3 comprises 15 residues. Germline values: CDR1 ENHRY, CDR2 SYGVKD. CDR3 DNA sequence: TGTGCCATCGACGACGACGGCAGGGCCCCCGGGGAGCTGTTTTTT. It codes for CAIDDDGRAPGELFF.

This chain links TRBV6-5 with TRBJ2-2; unclear D gene. Germline V gives CDR1 MNHEY, CDR2 SVGAGI. The CDR3 is 14 amino acids. The ends were cut back, 6 bases at V and 5 bases at J, with 13 bases in the middle. The CDR3 is CASSPVTQTGELFF. The CDR3 DNA reads TGTGCCAGCAGCCCCGTTACTCAAACCGGGGAGCTGTTTTTT.

The chain is built from TRBV5-5 and TRBJ1-1; D not certain. CDR1 is SGHKS and CDR2 is YYEKEE in the germline V gene (reference sequence). Deletions cut 2 bases from V and 2 bases from J, with 16 bases between. The CDR3 is 16 residues long. CDR3 sequence: CASSFDVRPLNTEAFF. CDR3 nucleotides: TGTGCCAGCAGCTTCGACGTTAGGCCGTTAAACACTGAAGCTTTCTTT.

The V call is TRBV28, the J call TRBJ1-6; 7 bases are a match to TRBD1. With V trimmed by 4 bases and J by 3 bases, 6 bases remained unmatched. Germline V lookup: CDR1 MDHEN, CDR2 SYDVKM. This CDR3 contains 16 residues. CDR3 sequence reads: CASSSRQGSYNSPLHF. In DNA form, the CDR3 reads TGTGCCAGCAGTTCCCGACAGGGCAGCTATAATTCACCCCTCCACTTT.

V is TRBV19 and J is TRBJ1-1, with 8 bases identical to TRBD1. This CDR3 has 15 amino acids. The junction had 9 bases not matched to a gene; V was cut back by 7 bases and J by 2 bases. Germline V CDR1 and CDR2: LNHDA, SQIVND (reference sequence). The CDR3 coding sequence is TGTGCCAGTACCCAAAGGGGGACAGGTAACACTGAAGCTTTCTTT. This sequence encodes CASTQRGTGNTEAFF.

The chain combines TRBV11-3 with TRBJ2-7; TRBD2 is a possible D gene (6 bases). V was clipped by 0 bases and J by 4 bases, with 13 bases between them. This CDR3 is 15 amino acids long. Germline V CDR1 and CDR2: SGHNT, YENEEA. As DNA, the CDR3 is TGTGCCAGCAGCTTAGAGGGCGGGGTGGCGTACGAGCAGTACTTC. As protein: CASSLEGGVAYEQYF.

This clone was counted between two and nine times. The chain is built from TRBV20-1 and TRBJ2-1; 11 bases agree with TRBD2. V was pared by 3 bases and J by 7 bases, with 8 bases of the junction left unmatched. Germline CDR1 reads DFQATT; CDR2 reads SNEGSKA (reference sequence). This CDR3 contains 15 residues. In nucleotides, the CDR3 is TGCAGTGCTAGTCTTAGCGGGAGGGCACGGAATGAGCAGTTCTTC. It encodes CSASLSGRARNEQFF.

The sample holds one count of this clone. This chain connects TRBV11-2 to TRBJ1-1, with TRBD1 identical over 8 bases. This CDR3 comprises 17 residues. The ends lost 6 bases at V and 9 bases at J; junction bases unmatched: 21. Germline assignment: CDR1 SGHAT and CDR2 FQNNGV. The CDR3 sequence is CASRKLRSGFGQGQAFF. The CDR3 DNA reads TGTGCCAGCAGGAAGCTTAGATCAGGGTTTGGACAGGGACAAGCTTTCTTT.

The chain uses TRBV6-1 and TRBJ1-5, with no clear D. The germline CDR1 and CDR2 sequences are MNHNS and SASEGT. CDR3 size: 14 residues. Trimming removed 2 bases at V and 4 bases at J, with 9 bases between. CDR3 loop: CASSEWSSNQPQHF. In nucleotides, the CDR3 is TGTGCCAGCAGTGAATGGTCCTCGAATCAGCCCCAGCATTTT.

The rearrangement uses TRBV11-2 and TRBJ2-7, with TRBD2 matching 7 bases. J was trimmed by 2 bases and V by 6 bases; bases with no gene match: 10. The CDR3 consists of 15 residues. Germline loops: CDR1 SGHAT, CDR2 FQNNGV. The CDR3 loop reads CASRKPGLSPYEQYF. CDR3 in DNA: TGTGCCAGCAGGAAACCGGGACTATCCCCCTACGAGCAGTACTTC. The full variable domain, rest sourced from reference TRBV11-2 and TRBJ2-7, is EAGVAQSPRYKIIEKRQSVAFWCNPISGHATLYWYQQILGQGPKLLIQFQNNGVVDDSQLPKDRFSAERLKGVDSTLKIQPAKLEDSAVYLCASRKPGLSPYEQYFGPGTRLTVT.

V is TRBV9 and J is TRBJ1-1; 9 bases are a match to TRBD1. The CDR3 is 17 residues long. CDR1 and CDR2 from the germline V gene are SGDLS and YYNGEE. Trimming at V came to 3 bases and at J to 0 bases, leaving 9 bases not matched to a gene. The DNA of the CDR3 is TGTGCCAGCAGCGAAAACACAGGGGGCGAGGTGAACACTGAAGCTTTCTTT. As protein: CASSENTGGEVNTEAFF.

The V gene is TRBV27, the J gene TRBJ2-7; D is perhaps TRBD1 (6 bases). Trimming took 3 bases from V and 3 from J, leaving 15 bases between them. CDR3 size: 15 residues. Germline loops: CDR1 MNHEY, CDR2 SMNVEV (reference sequence). The CDR3 is CASSFSGASDYEQYF. The CDR3 DNA sequence: TGTGCCAGCAGTTTCTCAGGGGCCTCCGACTACGAGCAGTACTTC.

This chain connects TRBV21-1 to TRBJ1-1; the D call in the table, TRBD1, was not verified against the DNA. TRBV21-1 is reported as a pseudogene. The CDR3 runs 13 residues. The CDR3 reads CASKLRTGPEAFF. The DNA of the CDR3 is TGTGCCAGCAAGTTGAGGACAGGTCCTGAAGCTTTCTTT.

The chain couples TRBV5-1 to TRBJ2-7; 7 bases are shared with TRBD1. V lost 4 bases and J lost 5; bases outside the gene matches: 9. CDR3 length equals 14 residues. Germline V gives CDR1 SGHRS, CDR2 YFSETQ. CDR3 nucleotide sequence: TGCGCCAGCAGCCTGGGACAGCCTCCTAACGAGCAGTACTTC. Translating gives CASSLGQPPNEQYF.

The chain combines TRBV7-8 with TRBJ1-1; D is undetermined. CDR1 SGHVS and CDR2 FQNEAQ come from the germline V gene. The ends were cut back, 5 bases at V and 3 bases at J, with 22 bases in the middle. The CDR3 length is 17 residues. CDR3 sequence (DNA): TGTGCCAGCAGCCGCCGGGGAGCCACACTGACGGACACTGAAGCTTTCTTT. Protein: CASSRRGATLTDTEAFF. Supplemented by reference TRBV7-8 and TRBJ1-1, the full variable domain reads GAGVSQSPRYKVAKRGQDVALRCDPISGHVSLFWYQQALGQGPEFLTYFQNEAQLDKSGLPSDRFFAERPEGSVSTLKIQRTQQEDSAVYLCASSRRGATLTDTEAFFGQGTRLTVV.

V usage is TRBV4-1 and J usage is TRBJ2-7; D gene unclear. Germline CDR1 reads MGHRA; CDR2 reads YSYEKL. This CDR3 spans 15 amino acids. With 1 base removed from V and 0 bases from J, the gap between germline ends came to 10 bases. The CDR3 protein is CASSQVGTTSYEQYF. The CDR3 DNA reads TGCGCCAGCAGCCAAGTGGGTACTACCTCCTACGAGCAGTACTTC.

V usage is TRBV28 and J usage is TRBJ2-7; 8 positions match TRBD1. V was pared by 3 bases and J by 2 bases, with 6 bases of the junction left unmatched. Per the germline V gene, CDR1 is MDHEN and CDR2 is SYDVKM. This CDR3 is built from 15 residues. For the CDR3, the DNA is TGTGCCAGCAGTTTCCGGGGGACAGGAGCCTACGAGCAGTACTTC. Its protein is CASSFRGTGAYEQYF.

The chain employs TRBV29-1 and TRBJ2-7, with a weak D call TRBD2 (7 bases). CDR1 is SQVTM and CDR2 is ANQGSEA in the germline V gene. This CDR3 contains 13 residues. Trimming shortened V by 6 bases and J by 5 bases, and 17 bases separated the two germline ends. CDR3 amino acids: CSVRRGGGDEQYF. The CDR3 coding sequence is TGCAGCGTCCGAAGAGGGGGGGGTGACGAGCAGTACTTC.

The chain couples TRBV28 to TRBJ1-3, with TRBD1 matching over 8 bases. The germline V gene encodes CDR1 MDHEN and CDR2 SYDVKM. The J segment lost 4 bases and the V segment lost 6 bases, leaving 5 bases of the junction unmatched. The CDR3 runs 14 residues. CDR3 sequence (DNA): TGTGCCAGCAGCACAGGGGGTATCGGAAACACCATATATTTT. Its protein is CASSTGGIGNTIYF. Complete variable domain (other parts from reference TRBV28 and TRBJ1-3): DVKVTQSSRYLVKRTGEKVFLECVQDMDHENMFWYRQDPGLGLRLIYFSYDVKMKEKGDIPEGYSVSREKKERFSLILESASTNQTSMYLCASSTGGIGNTIYFGEGSWLTVV.

This CDR3 is CASSLSGIRPVAFF. The DNA of the CDR3 is TGTGCCAGCAGTTTATCCGGGATACGGCCGGTAGCTTTCTTT. The chain employs TRBV28 and TRBJ1-1, with no clear D. There are 14 residues in the CDR3. V lost 1 base and J lost 10, with 16 bases in between. The germline V gene has CDR1 MDHEN and CDR2 SYDVKM.

This clone was observed a single time. The V call is TRBV4-3, the J call TRBJ1-5, with D uncertain. Trimming stripped 0 bases from V and 7 bases from J, with 13 bases between. The length of the CDR3 is 15 residues. Germline values: CDR1 LGHNA, CDR2 YSLEER. CDR3 sequence: CASSQDRSGRQPQHF. The DNA for the CDR3 is TGCGCCAGCAGCCAAGATAGGTCGGGAAGGCAGCCCCAGCATTTT.

V is TRBV4-2 and J is TRBJ2-7, with 9 bases matching TRBD2. V gave up 4 bases and J gave up 5 bases; unmatched junction bases: 9. Germline V CDR1 and CDR2: LGHNA, YNFKEQ. The CDR3 sequence is 15 residues long. The CDR3 nucleotides read TGTGCCAGCAGCCCCCCGGGACTAGCATTGGACGAGCAGTACTTC. Translation gives CASSPPGLALDEQYF.

The chain uses TRBV5-4 and TRBJ1-2; weak D call: TRBD1 (5 bases). The CDR3 is 15 amino acids. V gave up 4 bases and J gave up 1 base, with 14 bases separating them. Germline CDR1 SGHNT, CDR2 YYREEE (reference sequence). The CDR3 loop reads CASSDRGSFNYGYTF. Written as DNA, the CDR3 is TGTGCCAGCAGCGATCGGGGCAGTTTTAACTATGGCTACACCTTC.

This clone was picked up a small number of times. The chain joins TRBV4-2 to TRBJ1-1, with D possibly being TRBD1 (5 bases). Trimming took off 5 bases at V and 5 bases at J, with 9 bases between the two ends. Germline V gene sequence: CDR1 LGHNA, CDR2 YNFKEQ. The CDR3 loop spans 12 amino acids. CDR3 sequence reads: CASSTGPTEAFF. DNA of the CDR3: TGTGCCAGCAGCACAGGACCAACTGAAGCTTTCTTT.

The chain combines TRBV11-2 with TRBJ1-1; D is ambiguous. Trimming cost V 4 bases and J 7 bases, with 19 bases left between them. This CDR3 spans 15 amino acids. Germline V CDR1 and CDR2: SGHAT, FQNNGV. The CDR3 sequence: CASSSPVGGWGEAFF. In DNA form, the CDR3 reads TGTGCCAGCAGCTCCCCCGTTGGTGGCTGGGGTGAAGCTTTCTTT.

The gene calls are TRBV12-3 or TRBV12-4 and TRBJ1-2, with no clear D. The V end was cut by 2 bases, the J end by 4 bases, with 8 bases between. This CDR3 is built from 13 residues. The chain's CDR3 is CASSLREVYGYTF. CDR3 DNA: TGTGCCAGCAGTTTACGGGAGGTCTATGGCTACACCTTC.

The chain couples TRBV5-6 to TRBJ1-3; TRBD1 matches at 9 bases. V shed 4 bases, J shed 2 bases, and the junction held 10 bases outside the gene matches. The CDR3 has 17 residues. Per germline, CDR1 SGHDT and CDR2 YYEEEE. CDR3 protein: CASSPTGTGRTGNTIYF. The DNA for the CDR3 is TGTGCCAGCAGCCCCACCGGGACAGGGAGGACTGGAAACACCATATATTTT.